A selection of T cell receptor beta chains follows, all from one sample in a study of blood T cell repertoires in COVID-19. TCRdb's table, derived via immunoSEQ multiplex PCR, lists solely in-frame clones and lacks some. The repertoire has almost 65,000 clones, about 88% of them found once; the top ten carry 9.5% to 13%. Sequenced sample: PBMCs or T cells enriched from blood (not recorded which). Receptor source: a woman in her 40s who had recovered from COVID-19. The CDR3 runs from the conserved cysteine through the conserved F or W. Each record gives: CDR3 protein, clone size, V gene, J gene, D gene. A D gene is named only where the DNA matches it firmly. Not every row has a clone size; where given, it reads once, few, many or a size class.

CDR3: CASSRSSGGTGELFF
size: NA
V: TRBV3-1/TRBV3-2
J: TRBJ2-2
D: NA

CDR3: CASSISGSGANVLTF
size: NA
V: TRBV19
J: TRBJ2-6
D: NA

CDR3: CASSEGRSQHEKLFF
size: NA
V: TRBV6-1
J: TRBJ1-4
D: NA

CDR3: CASGKTGSAYGYTF
size: NA
V: TRBV27
J: TRBJ1-2
D: NA

CDR3: CASSFSQSTDTQYF
size: NA
V: TRBV5-1
J: TRBJ2-3
D: NA

CDR3: CASSRKQGRWGYTF
size: NA
V: TRBV21-1
J: TRBJ1-2
D: NA

CDR3: CASSLDPPRVRNQPQHF
size: once
V: TRBV11-3
J: TRBJ1-5
D: NA

CDR3: CASSYRTEKGSGELFF
size: once
V: TRBV6-2/TRBV6-3
J: TRBJ2-2
D: NA

CDR3: CASSMVQANYGYTF
size: NA
V: TRBV19
J: TRBJ1-2
D: NA

CDR3: CATSRGGVGVNEQFF
size: NA
V: TRBV15
J: TRBJ2-1
D: NA

CDR3: CASSQTATNEKLFF
size: NA
V: TRBV6-6
J: TRBJ1-4
D: NA